These 18 T cell receptor delta chains were all obtained from the same sample, sequenced in a study of Vδ1+ human thymocytes. Study observations and caveats: In the thymus, TRG and TRD repertoires looked highly polyclonal with Gaussian CDR3 lengths.

Their antigens are not known. Sequences come from RNA converted to cDNA by reverse transcription. The CDR3 regions were amplified by multiplex PCR from V-gene primers to a constant-region primer. TCRdb re-called the multiplex PCR reads via CATT. In the table there are fewer than 90,000 delta-chain clones, approximately 34% of which are singletons. What was sequenced was Vdelta1+ gamma-delta thymocytes from the thymus. Subset defined: FACS-sorted CD3+ TCRalphabeta- TCRVdelta1+ TCRVdelta2- thymocytes. These receptors were collected from a boy under two years old who had congenital heart surgery.

This chain connects TRDV1 to TRDJ1; 8 bases align to TRDD3. Per germline, CDR1 TSWWSYY and CDR2 QGS. V lost 2 bases to trimming and J lost 1 base; unmatched junction nucleotides: 15. CDR3 length: 19 residues. The CDR3 reads CALGEKLVWGYWSTDKLIF. CDR3 nucleotides: TGTGCTCTTGGGGAAAAACTGGTTTGGGGATACTGGTCCACCGATAAACTCATCTTT.

This clone has a handful of counts. The chain combines TRDV1 with TRDJ1; 8 bases are a match to TRDD3. This CDR3 has 18 residues. Germline CDR1 is TSWWSYY and CDR2 is QGS. V lost 5 bases, J lost 0 bases, and 14 bases stayed unmatched. The CDR3 reads CALGLLGGSVGDTDKLIF. As DNA, the CDR3 is TGTGCTCTTGGGTTACTGGGGGGTTCGGTGGGGGACACCGATAAACTCATCTTT.

This clone came up a few times. V and J are TRDV1 and TRDJ1; 7 positions agree with TRDD3. The length of the CDR3 is 17 residues. The germline V gene has CDR1 TSWWSYY and CDR2 QGS. Trimming cost V 0 bases and J 0 bases; bases outside gene matches: 7. The CDR3: CALGELAGGYYTDKLIF. CDR3 nucleotide sequence: TGTGCTCTTGGGGAACTCGCTGGGGGCTATTACACCGATAAACTCATCTTT.

The chain has TRDV1 and TRDJ1, with 11 positions matching TRDD3. CDR3 length: 26 amino acids. J was trimmed by 0 bases and V by 1 base; bases with no gene match: 31. The germline gives CDR1 TSWWSYY, CDR2 QGS. The CDR3 region is CALGERYRPDPNTGGYILNYTDKLIF. As DNA, the CDR3 is TGTGCTCTTGGGGAACGGTATAGGCCCGACCCCAATACTGGGGGATATATCCTAAATTACACCGATAAACTCATCTTT.

Comment on this clone: The sample has other DNA sequences that encode this CDR3 too. The V gene is TRDV1, the J gene TRDJ1, with 10 bases identical to TRDD3. The CDR3 loop spans 19 amino acids. J gave up 8 bases and V 4 bases, and 22 bases lay outside the gene matches. The germline V gene has CDR1 TSWWSYY and CDR2 QGS. This chain's CDR3 is CALGARRDPRTGGSLKLIF. As DNA, the CDR3 is TGTGCTCTTGGGGCCCGCCGAGACCCTCGTACTGGGGGATCGTTGAAACTCATCTTT.

In the case of this clone: An end of the junction does not agree with germline; a read error may underlie this. V is TRDV1 and J is TRDJ1; D not certain. This CDR3 spans 16 amino acids. Germline V CDR1 and CDR2: TSWWSYY, QGS. For the CDR3, the DNA is TGTGCTCTTGGGGAACTAGGCGGCGGGGCCACCGATCAACTCATCTTT. Residues: CALGELGGGATDQLIF.

There are a few counts of this clone. The gene calls are TRDV1 and TRDJ1; D unclear. The germline V gene encodes CDR1 TSWWSYY and CDR2 QGS. V was trimmed by 0 bases and J by 3 bases, leaving 20 bases between them. The CDR3 has 18 amino acids. This CDR3 reads CALGELAFKARGSDKLIF. CDR3 coding DNA: TGTGCTCTTGGGGAACTAGCATTTAAGGCGCGTGGGTCCGATAAACTCATCTTT.

This clone has more than one count but fewer than ten. V usage is TRDV1 and J usage is TRDJ1, with 9 nucleotides matching TRDD2. V dropped 0 bases and J dropped 5; count of bases not matched to a gene: 16. This CDR3 spans 19 amino acids. The germline CDR1 and CDR2 sequences are TSWWSYY and QGS. CDR3 coding DNA: TGTGCTCTTGGGGAACTACCCACCTTCCTACGAGGAGGGGTTGATAAACTCATCTTT. Encoded protein: CALGELPTFLRGGVDKLIF.

This chain joins TRDV1 and TRDJ1; TRDD3 is a possible D gene (6 bases). Trimming cost V 2 bases and J 8 bases, with 27 bases left between them. The CDR3 is 18 amino acids. Germline V gene data show CDR1 as TSWWSYY and CDR2 as QGS. The CDR3 spells CALGEVAEFPGEIKKLIF. CDR3 bases: TGTGCTCTTGGGGAAGTCGCCGAATTCCCGGGGGAGATTAAAAAACTCATCTTT.

This clone showed up just a few times. This chain links TRDV1 with TRDJ1; 11 nucleotides line up with TRDD3. The CDR3 has 22 residues. Germline V gene data show CDR1 as TSWWSYY and CDR2 as QGS. After removal of 0 bases from V and 0 bases from J, the junction contained 18 bases not matched to a gene. CDR3 coding DNA: TGTGCTCTTGGGGAACTTTGTTTCTACTGGGGGATAACCCGATCGCACACCGATAAACTCATCTTT. As protein: CALGELCFYWGITRSHTDKLIF.

The chain joins TRDV1 to TRDJ1, with a possible D match to TRDD2 (5 bases). The CDR3 consists of 16 residues. With 3 bases removed from V and 10 bases from J, the gap between germline ends came to 24 bases. Germline CDR1 is TSWWSYY and CDR2 is QGS. CDR3 sequence reads: CALGDPIFPPSSRLIF. CDR3 nucleotides: TGTGCTCTTGGGGATCCTATTTTTCCACCCAGTTCACGACTCATCTTT.

This clone was observed a few times. The chain recombines TRDV1 with TRDJ1; D remains ambiguous. The CDR3 runs 16 residues. V was pared by 9 bases and J by 0 bases, with 20 bases between. The germline CDR1 and CDR2 sequences are TSWWSYY and QGS. The CDR3: CALGFFHSPDTDKLIF. CDR3 bases: TGTGCTCTCGGATTTTTCCATTCCCCGGACACCGATAAACTCATCTTT.

Concerning this clone: One junction end does not reproduce the germline sequence, and a read error may be involved. This chain links TRDV1 with TRDJ1; the match to TRDD3 covers 9 bases. The CDR3 is 18 residues long. Per the germline V gene, CDR1 is TSWWSYY and CDR2 is QGS. The CDR3 region is CALGEPLRGGYDSDNLIF. The CDR3 nucleotides read TGTGCTCTTGGGGAACCCTTGCGTGGGGGATATGATTCTGATAACCTCATCTTT.

This sequence joins TRDV1 and TRDJ1, with 8 bases matching TRDD2. J gave up 10 bases and V 3 bases, and 19 bases lay outside the gene matches. Per the germline V gene, CDR1 is TSWWSYY and CDR2 is QGS. This CDR3 has 17 residues. The CDR3 spells CALGDASYGSLGSGLIF. The DNA of the CDR3 is TGTGCTCTTGGGGATGCTTCCTACGGGTCTCTGGGGTCGGGACTCATCTTT.

Concerning this clone itself: Because the CDR3's place on the DNA is in doubt, the DNA is left out and the CDR3 is given as listed by TCRdb. This rearrangement joins TRDV1 to TRDJ1; no DNA check was done on the table's D call, TRDD3. Per the germline V gene, CDR1 is TSWWSYY and CDR2 is QGS. The CDR3 length equals 17 residues, ends included. The CDR3 here is CALFFGWGIRGTDKLTF.

The chain recombines TRDV1 with TRDJ1; 13 bases align to TRDD3. The CDR3 runs 19 residues. CDR1 is TSWWSYY and CDR2 is QGS in the germline V gene. Unmatched junction bases numbered 17, after V lost 4 bases and J lost 6 bases. The CDR3 protein is CALGVTPPTGGYAGNKLIF. CDR3 nucleotides: TGTGCTCTTGGGGTAACACCACCTACTGGGGGATACGCGGGAAATAAACTCATCTTT.

A few counts support this clone. The rearrangement joins TRDV2 to TRDJ1; 8 bases fit TRDD3. This CDR3 spans 18 amino acids. With 3 bases clipped from V and 3 bases from J, the junction kept 17 bases outside the gene matches. The germline CDR1 and CDR2 sequences are GEAIGNYY and EKD. Here the CDR3 DNA reads TGTGCCTGTGACTCCCCTCTTTACTGGGGGGGGGGCCCCGATAAACTCATCTTT. Its protein product is CACDSPLYWGGGPDKLIF.

This clone has only a few counts. This chain connects TRDV1 to TRDJ1; tentatively, D is TRDD3 (6 bases). V lost 1 base, J lost 1 base, and 19 bases lay in between. The CDR3 length is 18 residues. Germline loops: CDR1 TSWWSYY, CDR2 QGS. In DNA, the CDR3 is TGTGCTCTTGGGGAACCTCTTCCCGGGGGAGCTCCCACCGATAAACTCATCTTT. Protein product: CALGEPLPGGAPTDKLIF.